These 28 T cell receptor beta chains came from one sample sequenced in a study of control samples from healthy donors and cancer patients. Clones were sequenced by immunoSEQ multiplex PCR, and TCRdb holds only the in-frame ones, with some missing. The table records 60,000 to 75,000 clones, around 87% of them present only once. The specimen was PBMCs. The receptor source for this set is a woman in her forties or fifties with head and neck cancer.

The V and J genes are TRBV7-6 and TRBJ2-2; TRBD1 aligns across 8 bases. Per germline, CDR1 SGHVS and CDR2 FNYEAQ. V was pared by 5 bases and J by 3 bases, with 8 bases of the junction left unmatched. The CDR3 is made up of 16 amino acids. The CDR3 region has the DNA TGTGCCAGCAGCGCGAACCAGGGGGCGCACACCGGGGAGCTGTTTTTT. As protein: CASSANQGAHTGELFF. The variable domain in full, completed from reference TRBV7-6 and TRBJ2-2, reads GAGVSQSPRYKVTKRGQDVALRCDPISGHVSLYWYRQALGQGPEFLTYFNYEAQQDKSGLPNDRFSAERPEGSISTLTIQRTEQRDSAMYRCASSANQGAHTGELFFGEGSRLTVL.

This clone showed up just a few times. The chain links TRBV28 to TRBJ1-1, with D unresolved. Trimming removed 6 bases from V and 1 base from J, with 9 bases in between. CDR3 size: 13 residues. Germline lookup yields CDR1 MDHEN and CDR2 SYDVKM. CDR3 loop: CASRRQRNTEAFF. The CDR3, as DNA: TGTGCCAGCAGGCGCCAGAGGAACACTGAAGCTTTCTTT. Looking up the rest from reference TRBV28 and TRBJ1-1 gives the full variable domain: DVKVTQSSRYLVKRTGEKVFLECVQDMDHENMFWYRQDPGLGLRLIYFSYDVKMKEKGDIPEGYSVSREKKERFSLILESASTNQTSMYLCASRRQRNTEAFFGQGTRLTVV.

As regards this clone: Different DNA sequences within this sample yield the same CDR3. The V call is TRBV28, the J call TRBJ2-5, with 7 bases matching TRBD2. The V segment lost 3 bases and the J segment 5 bases; nucleotides outside the gene matches: 6. Germline loops: CDR1 MDHEN, CDR2 SYDVKM. The CDR3 spans 14 residues. The CDR3 loop reads CASSLGGWGETQYF. In DNA, the CDR3 is TGTGCCAGCAGTTTGGGGGGGTGGGGGGAGACCCAGTACTTC.

This chain links TRBV6-2 or TRBV6-3 with TRBJ2-5; 9 bases align to TRBD2. Trimming at V came to 5 bases and at J to 5 bases, leaving 12 bases not matched to a gene. Looked up from germline, CDR1 is MNHEY and CDR2 is SVGEGT. CDR3 length equals 16 residues. The CDR3 DNA is TGTGCCAGCAGTACCCCCGCTAGCGGGGCTAAGGAGACCCAGTACTTC. It is translated as CASSTPASGAKETQYF.

The gene calls are TRBV2 and TRBJ1-5; TRBD1 aligns across 11 bases. The CDR3 consists of 14 residues. V lost 6 bases and J lost 6; bases outside the gene matches: 4. Germline V gene lookup returns CDR1 SNHLY and CDR2 FYNNEI. The CDR3 region is CASRDRGLSQPQHF. The CDR3 nucleotides read TGTGCCAGCAGGGACAGGGGGCTCTCTCAGCCCCAGCATTTT.

The V and J genes are TRBV5-6 and TRBJ2-3, with 9 bases identical to TRBD1. The germline CDR1 and CDR2 sequences are SGHDT and YYEEEE. J gave up 4 bases and V 4 bases, and 10 bases lay outside the gene matches. The CDR3 is 16 amino acids. The CDR3 spells CASSSLGQGIADTQYF. CDR3 bases: TGTGCCAGCAGCAGCCTTGGACAGGGGATCGCAGATACGCAGTATTTT.

The chain has TRBV5-1 and TRBJ2-5, with 7 bases lining up with TRBD2. The CDR3 totals 17 residues. Germline V gives CDR1 SGHRS, CDR2 YFSETQ. With V trimmed by 0 bases and J by 0 bases, 8 bases remained unmatched. Here the CDR3 DNA reads TGCGCCAGCAGCTTGGTGTTGGCGGGGGTGAACCAAGAGACCCAGTACTTC. Protein: CASSLVLAGVNQETQYF.

V and J are TRBV18 and TRBJ2-7, with TRBD1 identical over 9 bases. V lost 3 bases to trimming and J lost 5 bases; unmatched junction nucleotides: 11. Germline V lookup: CDR1 KGHSH, CDR2 LQKENI. The CDR3 consists of 16 residues. The CDR3 region has the DNA TGTGCCAGCTCACCCTTAACAGGGGGCTTAATCGACGAGCAGTACTTC. It specifies CASSPLTGGLIDEQYF.

The chain couples TRBV5-1 to TRBJ1-4; D is possibly TRBD1 (5 bases). The CDR3 is 15 amino acids. Germline CDR1 SGHRS, CDR2 YFSETQ. Trimming took off 2 bases at V and 5 bases at J, with 13 bases between the two ends. In DNA form, the CDR3 reads TGCGCCAGCAGCTTTGCGGGGGTTAAAAATGAAAAACTGTTTTTT. Translation: CASSFAGVKNEKLFF.

This clone was picked up one time. This rearrangement joins TRBV4-2 to TRBJ1-1, with 9 bases aligning to TRBD1. J gave up 5 bases and V 1 base, and 8 bases lay outside the gene matches. CDR3 length: 16 amino acids. Germline V gene sequence: CDR1 LGHNA, CDR2 YNFKEQ. The CDR3: CASSQGTGDKLTEAFF. CDR3 DNA sequence: TGTGCCAGCAGCCAAGGGACAGGGGATAAGTTGACTGAAGCTTTCTTT.

This chain links TRBV6-5 with TRBJ1-3; D gene unclear. With 4 bases removed from V and 0 bases from J, the gap between germline ends came to 10 bases. CDR1 MNHEY and CDR2 SVGAGI come from the germline V gene. The CDR3 runs 15 residues. The CDR3: CASSFPGSSGNTIYF. CDR3 DNA sequence: TGTGCCAGCAGTTTTCCGGGCAGCTCTGGAAACACCATATATTTT.

The chain combines TRBV18 with TRBJ1-5; TRBD1 matches at 12 bases. The germline V gene encodes CDR1 KGHSH and CDR2 LQKENI. V was pared by 4 bases and J by 7 bases, with 5 bases of the junction left unmatched. This CDR3 contains 15 residues. The CDR3, as DNA: TGTGCCAGCTCACACGGGACAGGGGGCGTACAGCCCCAGCATTTT. It specifies CASSHGTGGVQPQHF.

The chain uses TRBV4-1 and TRBJ1-5; D not resolved. V lost 0 bases and J 11 bases, leaving 11 bases between the germline ends. There are 13 residues in the CDR3. Looked up from germline, CDR1 is MGHRA and CDR2 is YSYEKL. The CDR3 reads CASSQDPYGSQHF. DNA for the CDR3: TGCGCCAGCAGCCAAGACCCCTACGGGTCCCAGCATTTT.

V usage is TRBV9 and J usage is TRBJ2-2; 7 nucleotides align to TRBD1. The trim removed 3 bases at V and 5 bases at J, leaving 7 bases unmatched. CDR3 length equals 15 residues. Germline V gene data show CDR1 as SGDLS and CDR2 as YYNGEE. The CDR3 protein is CASSAQGIGTGELFF. CDR3 nucleotides: TGTGCCAGCAGCGCACAGGGGATAGGGACCGGGGAGCTGTTTTTT.

The CDR3 coding sequence is TGTGCCAGCAGCTTGACAGACTCCTACGAGCAGTACTTC. This translates into CASSLTDSYEQYF. The chain has TRBV11-2 and TRBJ2-7; D may be TRBD1 (5 bases). Germline assignment: CDR1 SGHAT and CDR2 FQNNGV. Trimming removed 3 bases from V and 0 bases from J, with 6 bases in between. This CDR3 region has 13 residues.

This rearrangement joins TRBV14 to TRBJ2-5, with D perhaps assigned TRBD1 or TRBD2 (5 bases each). Looked up from germline, CDR1 is SGHDN and CDR2 is FVKESK. CDR3 length equals 14 residues. V lost 4 bases, J lost 6 bases, and 15 bases lay in between. CDR3 DNA sequence: TGTGCCAGCAGCCGGAAGGGGAGTTTGCAGACCCAGTACTTC. This gives the protein CASSRKGSLQTQYF.

J is TRBJ2-3 and V is TRBV4-3; D is undetermined. Germline V CDR1 and CDR2: LGHNA, YSLEER. The CDR3 runs 16 residues. V lost 0 bases and J 6 bases, leaving 16 bases between the germline ends. The CDR3 nucleotides read TGCGCCAGCAGCCAAGATCGGGCCCCGCCCGGGGATACGCAGTATTTT. Encoded protein: CASSQDRAPPGDTQYF.

As regards this clone: The sample contains more than one DNA sequence encoding this CDR3. The V call is TRBV29-1, the J call TRBJ2-7; tentatively, D is TRBD2 (5 bases). Germline loops: CDR1 SQVTM, CDR2 ANQGSEA. With 4 bases removed from V and 3 bases from J, the gap between germline ends came to 10 bases. The CDR3 is 12 amino acids. The CDR3 nucleotides read TGCAGCGTTGTGCCGGGGAACTACGAGCAGTACTTC. Its protein is CSVVPGNYEQYF.

This CDR3 is CASKTTGASYNSPLHF. The DNA of the CDR3 is TGTGCCAGTAAGACGACAGGGGCATCCTATAATTCACCCCTCCACTTT. This chain links TRBV19 with TRBJ1-6; 8 nucleotides align to TRBD1. Germline V CDR1 and CDR2: LNHDA, SQIVND (reference sequence). The CDR3 totals 16 residues. The V segment lost 7 bases and the J segment 1 base; nucleotides outside the gene matches: 6.

CDR3 sequence (DNA): TGTGCCAGCAGCCCGCACTTAGCGCGTCTAGCGGGGCTGTACGAGCAGTACTTC. Its translation is CASSPHLARLAGLYEQYF. The genes are TRBV7-2 and TRBJ2-7, with 9 bases fitting TRBD2. V lost 5 bases to trimming and J lost 4 bases; unmatched junction nucleotides: 18. The germline CDR1 and CDR2 sequences are SGHTA and FQGNSA. This CDR3 is 18 amino acids long.

CDR3 sequence (DNA): TGTGCCAGCAGGAGGACCGGCCAAGAGACCCAGTACTTC. Translated: CASRRTGQETQYF. The V gene is TRBV27, the J gene TRBJ2-5; D unresolved. Trimming removed 6 bases at V and 1 base at J, with 9 bases between. The CDR3 length is 13 residues. Germline CDR1 MNHEY, CDR2 SMNVEV (reference sequence).

This chain connects TRBV6-2 or TRBV6-3 to TRBJ2-3; no clear D. CDR1 and CDR2 (germline): MNHEY, SVGEGT. The ends were cut back, 2 bases at V and 1 base at J, with 13 bases in the middle. CDR3 length equals 16 residues. This CDR3 is CASSYSLGGGTDTQYF. The DNA of the CDR3 is TGTGCCAGCAGTTACAGTTTGGGCGGAGGCACAGATACGCAGTATTTT.

This clone was seen a handful of times. The rearrangement joins TRBV5-4 to TRBJ2-6, with a tentative D call TRBD2 (5 bases). This CDR3 has 17 residues. Per the germline V gene, CDR1 is SGHNT and CDR2 is YYREEE (reference sequence). The germline V and J ends were trimmed by 2 bases and 2 bases, with 14 bases remaining between them. In DNA, the CDR3 is TGTGCCAGCAGCTTATTGGGCCAGCGGCCTGGGGCCAACGTCCTGACTTTC. It encodes CASSLLGQRPGANVLTF.

The chain joins TRBV6-6 to TRBJ1-1; no firm D call. V dropped 2 bases and J dropped 6 bases, with 13 bases sitting between them. The CDR3 contains 14 residues. The germline V gene encodes CDR1 MNHNY and CDR2 SVGAGI (reference sequence). The CDR3 DNA sequence: TGTGCCAGCAGTTACGGTGGACGGCCCTCTGAAGCTTTCTTT. It is translated as CASSYGGRPSEAFF.

This chain joins TRBV5-1 and TRBJ1-2; possibly TRBD1 for D (5 bases). Germline CDR1 is SGHRS and CDR2 is YFSETQ. Trimming shortened V by 7 bases and J by 0 bases, and 13 bases separated the two germline ends. The CDR3 contains 14 residues. Written as DNA, the CDR3 is TGCGCCAGCTCAGACAGTACTACTAACTATGGCTACACCTTC. As protein: CASSDSTTNYGYTF.

The chain combines TRBV5-1 with TRBJ2-7, with D uncertain. The CDR3 length is 14 residues. Germline-derived CDR1 and CDR2 are SGHRS and YFSETQ. V dropped 4 bases and J dropped 0 bases, with 11 bases sitting between them. CDR3 sequence reads: CASSTTVTSYEQYF. CDR3 bases: TGCGCCAGCAGCACTACAGTCACCTCCTACGAGCAGTACTTC.

The chain uses TRBV6-5 and TRBJ1-4, with unresolved D. The V gene's germline CDR1 is MNHEY and CDR2 SVGAGI. The CDR3 contains 12 residues. V was shortened by 6 bases and J by 4 bases, with 6 bases between the two germline ends. The CDR3 protein is CASRSGNEKLFF. The CDR3, as DNA: TGTGCCAGCAGGAGCGGTAATGAAAAACTGTTTTTT.

V is TRBV11-3 and J is TRBJ1-1; perhaps TRBD1 as D (6 bases). Germline CDR1 and CDR2: SGHNT and YENEEA. The germline V and J ends were trimmed by 4 bases and 5 bases, with 11 bases remaining between them. The CDR3 runs to 13 residues. CDR3 amino acids: CASSWGGGTEAFF. The CDR3 coding sequence is TGTGCCAGCAGCTGGGGAGGGGGGACTGAAGCTTTCTTT.